This passage covers 16 T cell receptor beta chains from one sample sequenced in a study of neoadjuvant anti-PD-1 for oral cavity cancer. The assay was immunoSEQ multiplex PCR, and TCRdb's table has in-frame clones only and misses some. The sample holds approximately 5,700 clones, around 50% seen once. Time point given: after neoadjuvant nivolumab, at surgical resection. Specimen: tumor tissue, collected after nivolumab (anti-PD-1) treatment. The source is a person aged 35 to 85 with oral cavity squamous cell carcinoma.

The chain carries TRBV5-6 and TRBJ1-2; no definite D call. CDR1 SGHDT and CDR2 YYEEEE come from the germline V gene. This CDR3 has 18 amino acids. The V and J ends lost 0 bases and 1 base respectively, with 19 bases between them. The DNA for the CDR3 is TGTGCCAGCAGCTTGGCCGAGGTCCGCAGGCACAATAACTATGGCTACACCTTC. Encoded protein: CASSLAEVRRHNNYGYTF.

The chain recombines TRBV29-1 with TRBJ2-7, with TRBD2 as a possible D gene (5 bases). The CDR3 has 13 amino acids. CDR1 is SQVTM, CDR2 ANQGSEA, per germline. Trimming stripped 6 bases from V and 6 bases from J, with 18 bases between. The CDR3 loop is CSVLGALGGEQYF. The DNA of the CDR3 is TGCAGCGTCCTCGGAGCTTTAGGAGGCGAGCAGTACTTC.

The V gene is TRBV7-9, the J gene TRBJ1-5, with D unresolved. The length of the CDR3 is 15 residues. The germline gives CDR1 SEHNR, CDR2 FQNEAQ (reference sequence). The V gene lost 1 base and the J gene lost 0 bases, with 7 bases spanning the gap. The CDR3 here is CASSLGGYSNQPQHF. In DNA, the CDR3 is TGTGCCAGCAGCTTAGGGGGATATAGCAATCAGCCCCAGCATTTT.

Only one count was recorded for this clone. This rearrangement joins TRBV15 to TRBJ2-3; D unresolved. V shed 6 bases and J shed 0 bases, with 7 bases lying between them. This CDR3 has 13 amino acids. The germline CDR1 and CDR2 sequences are LNHNV and YYDKDF (reference sequence). The CDR3 loop is CATSRRSTDTQYF. CDR3 in DNA: TGTGCCACCAGTCGGCGGAGCACAGATACGCAGTATTTT.

This clone was seen a few times. The rearrangement links TRBV19 to TRBJ2-7; TRBD1 aligns across 7 bases. The CDR3 is made up of 15 amino acids. The J segment lost 2 bases and the V segment lost 6 bases, leaving 10 bases of the junction unmatched. CDR1 is LNHDA and CDR2 is SQIVND in the germline V gene (reference sequence). CDR3 loop: CASSPRTGIAYEQYF. CDR3 sequence (DNA): TGTGCCAGTAGCCCTAGGACAGGAATTGCCTACGAGCAGTACTTC.

This clone was picked up a small number of times. For the CDR3, the DNA is TGCAGCGGCCCAATGGGGCTAGCGGGGGACAATGAGCAGTTCTTC. Translation gives CSGPMGLAGDNEQFF. The V and J genes are TRBV29-1 and TRBJ2-1, with TRBD2 matching over 10 bases. The CDR3 has 15 residues. J lost 5 bases, V lost 7 bases, and 11 bases had no gene match. CDR1 and CDR2 from the germline V gene are SQVTM and ANQGSEA.

Relative to its sample, this clone is large. The chain couples TRBV30 to TRBJ2-1; D gene unclear. The ends were cut back, 0 bases at V and 0 bases at J, with 15 bases in the middle. Germline CDR1 reads GTSNPN; CDR2 reads SVGIG (reference sequence). The CDR3 contains 17 residues. Written as DNA, the CDR3 is TGTGCCTGGAGTGTAGCTATTGCCAGTAGCTCCTACAATGAGCAGTTCTTC. Translated, it gives CAWSVAIASSSYNEQFF.

This clone was detected only a few times. The rearrangement joins TRBV7-9 to TRBJ1-1; no reliable D call. Germline V lookup: CDR1 SEHNR, CDR2 FQNEAQ (reference sequence). The CDR3 sequence is 10 residues long. The V and J ends lost 5 bases and 6 bases respectively, with 4 bases between them. CDR3 in amino acids: CASSIAEAFF. The CDR3 DNA follows: TGTGCCAGCAGCATCGCTGAAGCTTTCTTT.

The rearrangement joins TRBV11-2 to TRBJ1-6; D is uncertain. This CDR3 has 15 residues. The V gene lost 7 bases and the J gene lost 11 bases, with 21 bases spanning the gap. CDR1 and CDR2 (germline): SGHAT, FQNNGV. The CDR3 bases are TGTGCCAGCACCAAAGAGGACCTCCTTGGGACACCCCTCCACTTT. This encodes CASTKEDLLGTPLHF.

The chain combines TRBV12-2 with TRBJ2-1; the D call of TRBD1 is as the table states it, not checked on the DNA. TRBV12-2 is reported as a pseudogene. The CDR3 spans 15 residues. DNA of the CDR3: TGTGCAAGTTGGGGCGCCCGGACGACCTACAATGAGCAGTTCTTC. It is translated as CASWGARTTYNEQFF.

V gene TRBV10-3 combines with J gene TRBJ1-1; 7 nucleotides line up with TRBD1. The CDR3 contains 13 residues. The germline V gene has CDR1 ENHRY and CDR2 SYGVKD. The V and J ends lost 6 bases and 0 bases, in that order; junction bases with no gene match: 1. The CDR3 here is CAIRQGVNTEAFF. The CDR3 DNA reads TGTGCCATCAGGCAGGGGGTGAACACTGAAGCTTTCTTT.

A few counts support this clone. The genes are TRBV2 and TRBJ2-1, with D possibly being TRBD1 or TRBD2 (5 bases each). The V gene's germline CDR1 is SNHLY and CDR2 FYNNEI. The V gene lost 8 bases and the J gene lost 4 bases, with 12 bases spanning the gap. The CDR3 contains 13 residues. The CDR3 DNA reads TGTGCCAGCGGGACGGAGGTTTACAATGAGCAGTTCTTC. Translation gives CASGTEVYNEQFF.

This clone was observed a few times. The genes are TRBV10-1 and TRBJ1-1; 8 bases line up with TRBD1. The trim removed 8 bases at V and 5 bases at J, leaving 7 bases unmatched. This CDR3 has 13 residues. Germline V gene lookup returns CDR1 WNHNN and CDR2 SYGVQD (reference sequence). The CDR3 is CASWRTGSTEAFF. CDR3 nucleotide sequence: TGCGCCAGCTGGAGGACAGGGAGTACTGAAGCTTTCTTT.

The chain is built from TRBV7-8 and TRBJ2-3, with a possible D match to TRBD2 (5 bases). Trimming shortened V by 1 base and J by 7 bases, and 15 bases separated the two germline ends. The germline gives CDR1 SGHVS, CDR2 FQNEAQ. This CDR3 is built from 15 residues. The CDR3 here is CASSLDSEPSNTQYF. The CDR3 nucleotides are TGTGCCAGCAGCTTAGATAGCGAACCATCAAATACGCAGTATTTT.

The chain recombines TRBV7-9 with TRBJ2-5, with TRBD2 matching over 10 bases. J lost 5 bases, V lost 7 bases, and 7 bases had no gene match. The CDR3 runs to 14 residues. Germline V gene lookup returns CDR1 SEHNR and CDR2 FQNEAQ (reference sequence). The CDR3 sequence is CASTPVAGGETQYF. CDR3 bases: TGTGCCAGCACCCCGGTAGCGGGAGGTGAGACCCAGTACTTC.

The chain recombines TRBV5-1 with TRBJ1-2; D remains ambiguous. Germline lookup yields CDR1 SGHRS and CDR2 YFSETQ. The CDR3 runs 14 residues. V lost 0 bases and J lost 4, with 10 bases in between. The DNA for the CDR3 is TGCGCCAGCAGCTTGGGACACCTAAGCTATGGCTACACCTTC. The encoded protein is CASSLGHLSYGYTF. Based on the CDR3 plus reference TRBV5-1 and TRBJ1-2, the full variable domain is KAGVTQTPRYLIKTRGQQVTLSCSPISGHRSVSWYQQTPGQGLQFLFEYFSETQRNKGNFPGRFSGRQFSNSRSEMNVSTLELGDSALYLCASSLGHLSYGYTFGSGTRLTVV.